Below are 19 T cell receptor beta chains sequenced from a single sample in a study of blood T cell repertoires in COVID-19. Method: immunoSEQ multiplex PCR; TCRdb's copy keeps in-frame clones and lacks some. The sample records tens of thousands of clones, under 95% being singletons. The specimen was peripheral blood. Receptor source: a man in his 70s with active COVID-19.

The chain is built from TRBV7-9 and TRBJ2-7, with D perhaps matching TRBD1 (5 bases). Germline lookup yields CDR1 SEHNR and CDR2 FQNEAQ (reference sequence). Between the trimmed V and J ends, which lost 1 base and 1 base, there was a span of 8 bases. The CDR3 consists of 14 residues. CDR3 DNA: TGTGCCAGCAGCTTAGGGGCAGGGTCCTACGAGCAGTACTTC. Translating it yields CASSLGAGSYEQYF.

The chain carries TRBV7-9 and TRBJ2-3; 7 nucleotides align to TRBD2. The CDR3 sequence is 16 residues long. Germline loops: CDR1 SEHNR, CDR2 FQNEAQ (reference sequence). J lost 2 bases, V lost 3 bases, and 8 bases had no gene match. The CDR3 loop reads CASSLGLAEITDTQYF. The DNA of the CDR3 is TGTGCCAGCAGCTTGGGGCTAGCGGAGATCACAGATACGCAGTATTTT.

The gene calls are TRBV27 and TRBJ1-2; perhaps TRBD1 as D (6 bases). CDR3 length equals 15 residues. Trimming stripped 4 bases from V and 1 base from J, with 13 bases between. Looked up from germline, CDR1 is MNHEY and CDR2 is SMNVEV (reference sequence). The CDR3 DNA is TGTGCCAGCAGTTCTGGCTTACAGGGTAACTATGGCTACACCTTC. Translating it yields CASSSGLQGNYGYTF.

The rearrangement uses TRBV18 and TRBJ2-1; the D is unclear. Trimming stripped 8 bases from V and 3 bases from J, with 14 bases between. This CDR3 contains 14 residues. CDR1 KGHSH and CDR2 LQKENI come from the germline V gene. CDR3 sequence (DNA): TGTGCCAGCCTTCATCCTACCAACTACAATGAGCAGTTCTTC. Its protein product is CASLHPTNYNEQFF.

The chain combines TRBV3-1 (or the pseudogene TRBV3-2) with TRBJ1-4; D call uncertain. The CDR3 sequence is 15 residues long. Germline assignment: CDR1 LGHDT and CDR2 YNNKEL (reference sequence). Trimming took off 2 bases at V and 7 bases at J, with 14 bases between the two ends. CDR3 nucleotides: TGTGCCAGCAGCCAACGGGTAGGGAGAGGTGAAAAACTGTTTTTT. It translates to CASSQRVGRGEKLFF.

The chain's CDR3 is CASSYSTGAGANVLTF. CDR3 in DNA: TGTGCCAGCAGTTACTCTACAGGGGCTGGGGCCAACGTCCTGACTTTC. The chain recombines TRBV6-5 with TRBJ2-6; 7 positions match TRBD1. In germline, CDR1 is MNHEY, CDR2 SVGAGI. The CDR3 length is 16 residues. Trimming removed 0 bases from V and 2 bases from J; junction bases left unmatched: 1.

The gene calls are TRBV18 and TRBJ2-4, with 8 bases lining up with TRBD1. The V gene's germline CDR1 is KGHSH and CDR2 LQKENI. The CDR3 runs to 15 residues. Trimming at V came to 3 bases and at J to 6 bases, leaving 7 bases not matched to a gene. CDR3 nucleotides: TGTGCCAGCTCACCGGGACAGGCCTTATCAAACATTCAGTACTTC. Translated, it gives CASSPGQALSNIQYF.

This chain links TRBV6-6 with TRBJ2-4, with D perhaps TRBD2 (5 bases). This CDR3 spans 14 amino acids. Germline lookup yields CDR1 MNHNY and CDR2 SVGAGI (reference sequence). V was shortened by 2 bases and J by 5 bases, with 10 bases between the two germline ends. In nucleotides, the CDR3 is TGTGCCAGCAGTTACAGGTCGAGGGAAAACATTCAGTACTTC. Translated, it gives CASSYRSRENIQYF.

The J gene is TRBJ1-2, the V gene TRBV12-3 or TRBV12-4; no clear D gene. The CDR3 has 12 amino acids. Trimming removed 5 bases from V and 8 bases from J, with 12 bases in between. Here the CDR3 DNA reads TGTGCCAGCAGTCAACCCACTTACGGCTACACCTTC. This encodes CASSQPTYGYTF.

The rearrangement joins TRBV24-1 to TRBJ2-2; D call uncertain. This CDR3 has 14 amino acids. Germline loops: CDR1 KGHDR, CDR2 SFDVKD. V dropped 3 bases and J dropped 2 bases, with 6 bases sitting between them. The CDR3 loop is CATSDGPNTGELFF. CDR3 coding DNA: TGTGCCACCAGTGATGGGCCTAACACCGGGGAGCTGTTTTTT.

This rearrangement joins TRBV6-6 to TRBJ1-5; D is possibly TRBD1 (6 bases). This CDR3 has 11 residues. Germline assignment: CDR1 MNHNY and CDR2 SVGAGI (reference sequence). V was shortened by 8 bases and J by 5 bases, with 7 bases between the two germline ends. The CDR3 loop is CASRTDQPQHF. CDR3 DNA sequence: TGTGCCAGCCGGACAGATCAGCCCCAGCATTTT.

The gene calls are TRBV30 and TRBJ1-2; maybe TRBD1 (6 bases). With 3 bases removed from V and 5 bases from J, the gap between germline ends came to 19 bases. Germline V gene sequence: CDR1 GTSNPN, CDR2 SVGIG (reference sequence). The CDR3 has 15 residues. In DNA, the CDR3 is TGTGCCTGGAGGCGGGCCGGGGGGCTGGGGTATGGCTACACCTTC. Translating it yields CAWRRAGGLGYGYTF.

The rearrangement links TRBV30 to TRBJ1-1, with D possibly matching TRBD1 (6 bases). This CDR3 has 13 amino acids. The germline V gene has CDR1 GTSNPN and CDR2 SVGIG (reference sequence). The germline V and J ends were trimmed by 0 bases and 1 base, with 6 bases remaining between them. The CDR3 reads CAWSVQGNTEAFF. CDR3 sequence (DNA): TGTGCCTGGAGTGTACAGGGGAACACTGAAGCTTTCTTT.

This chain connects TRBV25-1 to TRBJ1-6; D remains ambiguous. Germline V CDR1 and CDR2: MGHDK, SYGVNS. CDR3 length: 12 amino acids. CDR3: CVREGYNSPLHF. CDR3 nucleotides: TGTGTCCGGGAGGGTTATAATTCACCCCTCCACTTT.

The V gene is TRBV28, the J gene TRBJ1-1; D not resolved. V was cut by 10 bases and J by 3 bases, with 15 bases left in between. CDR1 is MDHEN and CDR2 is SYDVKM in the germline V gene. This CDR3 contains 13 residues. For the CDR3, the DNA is TGTGCCATCTTCACCCCAGGTTACACTGAAGCTTTCTTT. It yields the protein CAIFTPGYTEAFF.

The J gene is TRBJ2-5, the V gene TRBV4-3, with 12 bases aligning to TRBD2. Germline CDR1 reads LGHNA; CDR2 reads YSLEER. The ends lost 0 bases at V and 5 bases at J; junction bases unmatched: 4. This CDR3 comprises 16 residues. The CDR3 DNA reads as TGCGCCAGCAGCCAAGATACTAGCGGGGGGCGGGAGACCCAGTACTTC. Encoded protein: CASSQDTSGGRETQYF.

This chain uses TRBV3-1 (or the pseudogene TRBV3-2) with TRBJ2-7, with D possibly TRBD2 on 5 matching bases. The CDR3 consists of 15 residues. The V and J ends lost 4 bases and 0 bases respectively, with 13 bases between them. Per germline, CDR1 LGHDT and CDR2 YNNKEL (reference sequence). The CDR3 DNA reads TGTGCCAGCAGCCCCCAGCGGACGACCTCCTACGAGCAGTACTTC. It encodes CASSPQRTTSYEQYF.

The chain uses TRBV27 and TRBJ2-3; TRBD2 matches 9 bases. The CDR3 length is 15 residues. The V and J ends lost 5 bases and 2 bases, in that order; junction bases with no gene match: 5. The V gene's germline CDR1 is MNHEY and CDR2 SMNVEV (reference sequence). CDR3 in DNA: TGTGCCAGCAGTGGAAGCGGGGGGTACACAGATACGCAGTATTTT. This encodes CASSGSGGYTDTQYF.

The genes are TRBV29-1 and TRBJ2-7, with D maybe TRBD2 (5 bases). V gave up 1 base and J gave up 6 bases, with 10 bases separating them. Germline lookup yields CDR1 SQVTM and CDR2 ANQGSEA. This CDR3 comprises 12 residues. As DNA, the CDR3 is TGCAGCGTTGAAGTAAGAGGGCGCGAGCAGTACTTC. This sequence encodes CSVEVRGREQYF.